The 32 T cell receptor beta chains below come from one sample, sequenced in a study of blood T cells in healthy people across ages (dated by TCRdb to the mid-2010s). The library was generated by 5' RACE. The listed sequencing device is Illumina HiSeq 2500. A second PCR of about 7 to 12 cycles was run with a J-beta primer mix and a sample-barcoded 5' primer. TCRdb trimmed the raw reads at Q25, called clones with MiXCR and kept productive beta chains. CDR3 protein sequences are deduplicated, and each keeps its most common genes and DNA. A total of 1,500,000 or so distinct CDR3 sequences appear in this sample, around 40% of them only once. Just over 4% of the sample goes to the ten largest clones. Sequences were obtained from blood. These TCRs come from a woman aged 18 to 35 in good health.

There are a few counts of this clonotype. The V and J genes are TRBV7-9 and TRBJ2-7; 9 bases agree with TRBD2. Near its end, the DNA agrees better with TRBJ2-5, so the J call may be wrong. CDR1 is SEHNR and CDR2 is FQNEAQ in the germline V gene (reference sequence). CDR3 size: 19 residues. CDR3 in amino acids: CASSLSNIAGVRGVETQYF. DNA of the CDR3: TGTGCCAGCAGCTTAAGCAACATAGCGGGAGTAAGGGGAGTCGAGACCCAGTACTTC.

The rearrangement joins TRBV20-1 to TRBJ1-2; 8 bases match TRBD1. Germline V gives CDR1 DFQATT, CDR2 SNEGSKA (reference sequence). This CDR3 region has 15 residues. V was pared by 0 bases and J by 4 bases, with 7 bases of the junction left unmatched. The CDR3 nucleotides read TGCAGTGCTAGAGACCCGACAGGGGCAACCTATGGCTACACCTTC. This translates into CSARDPTGATYGYTF.

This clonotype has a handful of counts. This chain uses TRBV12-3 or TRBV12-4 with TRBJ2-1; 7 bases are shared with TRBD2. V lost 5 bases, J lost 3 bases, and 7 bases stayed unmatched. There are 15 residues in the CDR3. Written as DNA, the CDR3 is TGTGCCAGCAGTCCCGGGGCGGGAGTCTACAATGAGCAGTTCTTC. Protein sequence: CASSPGAGVYNEQFF.

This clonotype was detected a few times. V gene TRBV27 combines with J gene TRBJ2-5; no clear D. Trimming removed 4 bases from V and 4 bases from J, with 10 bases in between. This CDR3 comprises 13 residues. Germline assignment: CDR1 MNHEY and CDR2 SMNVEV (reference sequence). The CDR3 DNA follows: TGTGCCAGCAGTTACCGGAAGGGAGAGACCCAGTACTTC. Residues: CASSYRKGETQYF.

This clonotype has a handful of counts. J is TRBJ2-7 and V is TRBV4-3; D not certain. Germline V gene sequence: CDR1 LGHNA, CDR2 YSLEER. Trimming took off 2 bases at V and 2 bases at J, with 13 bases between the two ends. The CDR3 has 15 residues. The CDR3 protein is CASSQTPLPTYEQYF. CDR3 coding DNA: TGCGCCAGCAGCCAAACCCCGTTACCTACCTACGAGCAGTACTTC.

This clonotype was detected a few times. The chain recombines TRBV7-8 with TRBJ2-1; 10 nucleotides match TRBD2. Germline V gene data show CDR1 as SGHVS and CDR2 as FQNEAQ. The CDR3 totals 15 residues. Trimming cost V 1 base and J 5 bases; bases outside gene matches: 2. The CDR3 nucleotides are TGTGCCAGCAGCTTAGTCACTAGCGGGAACAATGAGCAGTTCTTC. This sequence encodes CASSLVTSGNNEQFF. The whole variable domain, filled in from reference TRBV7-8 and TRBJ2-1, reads GAGVSQSPRYKVAKRGQDVALRCDPISGHVSLFWYQQALGQGPEFLTYFQNEAQLDKSGLPSDRFFAERPEGSVSTLKIQRTQQEDSAVYLCASSLVTSGNNEQFFGPGTRLTVL.

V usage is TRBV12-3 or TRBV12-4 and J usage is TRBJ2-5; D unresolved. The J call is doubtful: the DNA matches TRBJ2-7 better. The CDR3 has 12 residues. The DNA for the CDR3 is TGTGCCAGCAGCTCCTATCCCTACGAGCAGTACTTC. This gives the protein CASSSYPYEQYF.

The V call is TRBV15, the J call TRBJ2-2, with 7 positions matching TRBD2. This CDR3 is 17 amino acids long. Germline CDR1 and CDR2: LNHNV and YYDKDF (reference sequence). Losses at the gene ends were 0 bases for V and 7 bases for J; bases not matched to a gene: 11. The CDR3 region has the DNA TGTGCCACCAGCAGAGATCGCGGGGAGGGCTTCTTCGGGGAGCTGTTTTTT. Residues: CATSRDRGEGFFGELFF.

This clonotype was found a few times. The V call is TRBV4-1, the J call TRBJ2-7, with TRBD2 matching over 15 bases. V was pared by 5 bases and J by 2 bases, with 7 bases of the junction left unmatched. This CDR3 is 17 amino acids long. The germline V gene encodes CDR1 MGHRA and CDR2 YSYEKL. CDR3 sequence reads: CASSFGTSGGSPYEQYF. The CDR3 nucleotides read TGCGCCAGCAGCTTCGGGACTAGCGGGGGGTCTCCCTACGAGCAGTACTTC.

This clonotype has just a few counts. The CDR3 is CASSTQGYGANVLTF. The DNA for the CDR3 is TGTGCCAGCAGCACCCAGGGATATGGGGCCAACGTCCTGACTTTC. The chain joins TRBV6-5 to TRBJ2-6; possible D gene TRBD1, 5 bases. The CDR3 sequence is 15 residues long. V lost 6 bases and J lost 3, with 12 bases in between. Looked up from germline, CDR1 is MNHEY and CDR2 is SVGAGI.

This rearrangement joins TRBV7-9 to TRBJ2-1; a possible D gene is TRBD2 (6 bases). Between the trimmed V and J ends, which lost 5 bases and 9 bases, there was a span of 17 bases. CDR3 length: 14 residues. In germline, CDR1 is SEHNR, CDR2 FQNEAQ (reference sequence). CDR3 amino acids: CASSPSNSGGEQFF. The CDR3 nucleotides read TGTGCCAGCAGCCCCAGTAATAGCGGTGGTGAGCAGTTCTTC.

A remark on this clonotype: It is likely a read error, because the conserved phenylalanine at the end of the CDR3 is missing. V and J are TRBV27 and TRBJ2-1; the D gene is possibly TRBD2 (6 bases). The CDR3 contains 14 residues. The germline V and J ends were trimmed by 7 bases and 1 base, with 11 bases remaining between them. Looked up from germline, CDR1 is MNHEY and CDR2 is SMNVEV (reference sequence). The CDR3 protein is CASTGDPSYNEQFI. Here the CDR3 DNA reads TGTGCCAGCACGGGGGATCCTTCCTACAATGAGCAGTTCATC.

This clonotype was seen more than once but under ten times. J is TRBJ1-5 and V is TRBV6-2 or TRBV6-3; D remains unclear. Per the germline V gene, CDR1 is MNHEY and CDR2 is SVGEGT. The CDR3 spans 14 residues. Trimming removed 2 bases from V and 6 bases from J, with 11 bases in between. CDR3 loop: CASSYDTEGQPQHF. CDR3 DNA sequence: TGTGCCAGCAGTTACGATACAGAAGGTCAGCCCCAGCATTTT.

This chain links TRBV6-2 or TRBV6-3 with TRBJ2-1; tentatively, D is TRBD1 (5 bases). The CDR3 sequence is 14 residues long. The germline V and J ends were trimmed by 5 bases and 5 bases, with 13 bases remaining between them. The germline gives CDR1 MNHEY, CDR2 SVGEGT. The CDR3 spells CASSGQDKDNEQFF. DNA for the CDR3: TGTGCCAGCAGTGGCCAGGACAAGGACAATGAGCAGTTCTTC.

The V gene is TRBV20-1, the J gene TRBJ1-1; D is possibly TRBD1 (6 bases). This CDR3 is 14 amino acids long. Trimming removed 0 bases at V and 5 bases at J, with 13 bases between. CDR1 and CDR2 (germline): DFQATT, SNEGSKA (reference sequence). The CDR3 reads CSARDFGGGTEAFF. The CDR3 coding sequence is TGCAGTGCTAGAGACTTCGGAGGGGGAACTGAAGCTTTCTTT.

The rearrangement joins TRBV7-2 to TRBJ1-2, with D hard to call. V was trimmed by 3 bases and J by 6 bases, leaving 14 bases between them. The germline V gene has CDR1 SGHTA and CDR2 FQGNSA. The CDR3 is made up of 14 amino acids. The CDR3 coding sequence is TGTGCCAGCAGCTTTCCCGTCCTCATGGATGGCTACACCTTC. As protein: CASSFPVLMDGYTF.

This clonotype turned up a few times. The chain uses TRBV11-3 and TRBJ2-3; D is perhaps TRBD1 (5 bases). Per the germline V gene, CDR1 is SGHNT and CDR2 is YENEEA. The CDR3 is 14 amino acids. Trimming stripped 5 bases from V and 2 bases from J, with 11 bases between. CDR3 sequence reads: CASSKQDSTDTQYF. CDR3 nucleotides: TGTGCCAGCAGCAAACAGGATTCCACAGATACGCAGTATTTT.

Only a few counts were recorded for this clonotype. CDR3 coding DNA: TGTGCCAGCAGTTATGGTGTTAGCGGCGGAAGCACAGATACGCAGTATTTT. It specifies CASSYGVSGGSTDTQYF. The chain carries TRBV6-6 and TRBJ2-3, with TRBD2 as a possible D gene (6 bases). Germline assignment: CDR1 MNHNY and CDR2 SVGAGI (reference sequence). The CDR3 extends over 17 amino acids. V was shortened by 3 bases and J by 0 bases, with 16 bases between the two germline ends.

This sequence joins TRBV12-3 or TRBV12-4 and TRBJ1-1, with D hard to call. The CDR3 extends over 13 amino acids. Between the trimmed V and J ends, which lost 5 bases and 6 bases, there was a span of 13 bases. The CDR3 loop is CASSVWTAAEAFF. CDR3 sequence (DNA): TGTGCCAGCAGTGTATGGACGGCGGCTGAAGCTTTCTTT.

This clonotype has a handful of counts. CDR3 protein: CASKLNRVFFGYTF. The CDR3 bases are TGTGCCAGCAAGCTAAACAGGGTTTTTTTTGGCTACACCTTC. The chain combines TRBV12-3 or TRBV12-4 with TRBJ1-2; TRBD1 might be the D (6 bases). The CDR3 spans 14 residues. The germline V and J ends were trimmed by 7 bases and 7 bases, with 19 bases remaining between them.

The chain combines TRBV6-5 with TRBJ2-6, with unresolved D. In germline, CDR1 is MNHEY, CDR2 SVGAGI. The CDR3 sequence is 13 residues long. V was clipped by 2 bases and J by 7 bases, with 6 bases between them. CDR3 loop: CASSYGPANVLTF. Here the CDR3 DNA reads TGTGCCAGCAGTTACGGCCCAGCCAACGTCCTGACTTTC.

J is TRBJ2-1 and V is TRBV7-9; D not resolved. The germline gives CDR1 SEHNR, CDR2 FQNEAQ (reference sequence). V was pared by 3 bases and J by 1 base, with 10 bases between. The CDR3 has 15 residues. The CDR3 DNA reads TGTGCCAGCAGCTTCAGTTCCACATCCTACAATGAGCAGTTCTTC. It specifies CASSFSSTSYNEQFF.

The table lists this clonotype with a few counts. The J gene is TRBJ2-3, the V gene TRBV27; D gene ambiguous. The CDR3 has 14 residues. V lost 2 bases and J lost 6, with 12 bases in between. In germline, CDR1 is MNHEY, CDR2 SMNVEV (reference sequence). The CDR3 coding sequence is TGTGCCAGCAGTTTACATCTAACCCCGGATACGCAGTATTTT. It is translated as CASSLHLTPDTQYF.

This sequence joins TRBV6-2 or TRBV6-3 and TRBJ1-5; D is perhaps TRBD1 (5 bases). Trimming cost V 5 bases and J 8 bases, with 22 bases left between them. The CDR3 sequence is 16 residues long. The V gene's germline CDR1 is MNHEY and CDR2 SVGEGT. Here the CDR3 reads CASSLGIEGYWEPQHF. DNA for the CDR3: TGTGCCAGCAGTCTCGGTATAGAGGGGTATTGGGAGCCCCAGCATTTT.

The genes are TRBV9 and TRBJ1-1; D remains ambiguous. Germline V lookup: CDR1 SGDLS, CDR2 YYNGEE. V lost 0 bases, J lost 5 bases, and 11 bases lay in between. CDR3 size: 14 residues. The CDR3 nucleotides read TGTGCCAGCAGCGTAGGACACCGTGGGACTGAAGCTTTCTTT. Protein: CASSVGHRGTEAFF.

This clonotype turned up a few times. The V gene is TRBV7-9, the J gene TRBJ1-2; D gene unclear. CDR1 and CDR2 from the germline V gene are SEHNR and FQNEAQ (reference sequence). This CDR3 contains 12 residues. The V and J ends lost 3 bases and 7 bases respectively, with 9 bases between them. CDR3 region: CASSFTSGGYTF. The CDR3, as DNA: TGTGCCAGCAGCTTCACCTCTGGTGGCTACACCTTC.

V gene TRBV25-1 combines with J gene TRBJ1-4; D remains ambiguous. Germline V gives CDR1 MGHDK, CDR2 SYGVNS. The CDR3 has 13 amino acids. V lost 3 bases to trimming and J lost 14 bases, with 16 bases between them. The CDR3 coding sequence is TGTGCCAGCAGTGACGGGGTTCTTAGGCGGCTGTTTTTT. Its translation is CASSDGVLRRLFF.

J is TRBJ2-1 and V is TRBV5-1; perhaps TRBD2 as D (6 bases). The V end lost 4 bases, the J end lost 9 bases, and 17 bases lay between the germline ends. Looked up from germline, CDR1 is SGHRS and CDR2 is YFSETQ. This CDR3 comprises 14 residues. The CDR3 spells CASSAGLPQAEQFF. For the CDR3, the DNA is TGCGCCAGCAGCGCGGGACTCCCGCAGGCTGAGCAGTTCTTC.

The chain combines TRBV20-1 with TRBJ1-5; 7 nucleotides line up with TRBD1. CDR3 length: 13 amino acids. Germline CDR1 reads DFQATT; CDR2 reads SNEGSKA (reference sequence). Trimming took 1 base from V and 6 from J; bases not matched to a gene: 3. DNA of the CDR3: TGCAGTGCTAGAGTCAGGGGGAGTCAGCCCCAGCATTTT. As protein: CSARVRGSQPQHF.

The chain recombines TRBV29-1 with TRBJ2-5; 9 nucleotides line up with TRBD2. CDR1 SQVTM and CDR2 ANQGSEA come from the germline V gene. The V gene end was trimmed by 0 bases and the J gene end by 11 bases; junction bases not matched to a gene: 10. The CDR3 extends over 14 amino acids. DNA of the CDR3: TGCAGCGTTGAAGACGGACTAGCGACCTACGGGCAGTACTTC. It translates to CSVEDGLATYGQYF.

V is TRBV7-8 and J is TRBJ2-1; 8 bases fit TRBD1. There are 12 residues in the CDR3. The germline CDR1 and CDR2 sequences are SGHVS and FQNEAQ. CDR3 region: CVDRGALYEQFF. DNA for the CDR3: TGTGTCGACAGGGGCGCGCTGTATGAGCAGTTCTTC.

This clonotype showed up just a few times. CDR3 in amino acids: CASSVDSVLGGANVLTF. The CDR3 nucleotides read TGTGCCAGCAGCGTTGACAGCGTGTTAGGTGGGGCCAACGTCCTGACTTTC. The chain carries TRBV5-4 and TRBJ2-6; D is perhaps TRBD1 (5 bases). CDR3 length equals 17 residues. Germline CDR1 reads SGHNT; CDR2 reads YYREEE (reference sequence). V lost 4 bases to trimming and J lost 3 bases, with 17 bases between them.